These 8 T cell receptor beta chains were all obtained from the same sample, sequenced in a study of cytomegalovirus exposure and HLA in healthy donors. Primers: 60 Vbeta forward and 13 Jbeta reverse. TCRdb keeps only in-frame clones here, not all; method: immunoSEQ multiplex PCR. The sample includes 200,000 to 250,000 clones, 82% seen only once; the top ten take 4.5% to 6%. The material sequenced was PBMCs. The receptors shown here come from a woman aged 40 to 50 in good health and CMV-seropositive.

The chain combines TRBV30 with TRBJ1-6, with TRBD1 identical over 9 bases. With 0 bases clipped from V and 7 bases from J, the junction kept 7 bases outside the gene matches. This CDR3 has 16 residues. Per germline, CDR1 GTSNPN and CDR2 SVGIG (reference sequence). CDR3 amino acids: CAWSVPGQGFNSPLHF. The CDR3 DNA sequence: TGTGCCTGGAGTGTACCCGGACAGGGGTTCAATTCACCCCTCCACTTT. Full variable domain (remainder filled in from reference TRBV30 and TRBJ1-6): SQTIHQWPATLVQPVGSPLSLECTVEGTSNPNLYWYRQAAGRGLQLLFYSVGIGQISSEVPQNLSASRPQDRQFILSSKKLLLSDSGFYLCAWSVPGQGFNSPLHFGNGTRLTVT.

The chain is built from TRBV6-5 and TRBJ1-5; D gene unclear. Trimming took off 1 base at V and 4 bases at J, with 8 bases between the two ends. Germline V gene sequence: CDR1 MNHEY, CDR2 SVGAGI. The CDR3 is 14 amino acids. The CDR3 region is CASSYFGSNQPQHF. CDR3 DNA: TGTGCCAGCAGTTACTTCGGGAGTAATCAGCCCCAGCATTTT.

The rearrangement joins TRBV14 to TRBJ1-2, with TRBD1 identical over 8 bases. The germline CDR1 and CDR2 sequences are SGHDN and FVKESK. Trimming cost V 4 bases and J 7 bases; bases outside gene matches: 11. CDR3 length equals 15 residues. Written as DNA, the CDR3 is TGTGCCAGCAGCCCTGGACAGGGAGGCTTTCTTGGCTACACCTTC. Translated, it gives CASSPGQGGFLGYTF.

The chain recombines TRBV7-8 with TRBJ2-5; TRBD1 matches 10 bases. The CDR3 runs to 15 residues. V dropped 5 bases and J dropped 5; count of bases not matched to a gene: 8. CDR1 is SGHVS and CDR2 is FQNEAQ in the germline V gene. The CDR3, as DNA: TGTGCCAGCAGCATCGGACAGGGGGTGGGGGAGACCCAGTACTTC. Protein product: CASSIGQGVGETQYF.

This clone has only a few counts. The CDR3: CASSEARLTPWTQYF. The CDR3 DNA sequence: TGTGCCAGCAGTGAAGCGAGACTAACCCCCTGGACCCAGTACTTC. The V gene is TRBV6-1, the J gene TRBJ2-5; TRBD2 is a possible D gene (5 bases). The V end lost 0 bases, the J end lost 7 bases, and 15 bases lay between the germline ends. The V gene's germline CDR1 is MNHNS and CDR2 SASEGT. This CDR3 is built from 15 residues.

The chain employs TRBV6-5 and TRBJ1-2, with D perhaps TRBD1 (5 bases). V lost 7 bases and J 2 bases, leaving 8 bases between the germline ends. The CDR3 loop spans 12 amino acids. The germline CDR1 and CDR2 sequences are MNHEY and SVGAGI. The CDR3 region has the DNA TGTGCCAGCAACGGGGGGAACTATGGCTACACCTTC. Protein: CASNGGNYGYTF.

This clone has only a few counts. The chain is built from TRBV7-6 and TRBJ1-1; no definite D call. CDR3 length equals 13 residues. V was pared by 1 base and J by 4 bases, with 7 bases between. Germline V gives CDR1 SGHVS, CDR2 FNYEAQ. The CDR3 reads CASSLDSFTEAFF. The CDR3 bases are TGTGCCAGCAGCTTAGACAGCTTCACTGAAGCTTTCTTT.

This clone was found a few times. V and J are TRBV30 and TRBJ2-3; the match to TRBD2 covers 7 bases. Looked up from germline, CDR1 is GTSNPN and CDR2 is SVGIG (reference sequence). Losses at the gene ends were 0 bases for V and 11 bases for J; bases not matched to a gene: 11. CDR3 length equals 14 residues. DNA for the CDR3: TGTGCCTGGAGTGTAGACTTTTTTGGCGGGAGGCAGTATTTT. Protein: CAWSVDFFGGRQYF.